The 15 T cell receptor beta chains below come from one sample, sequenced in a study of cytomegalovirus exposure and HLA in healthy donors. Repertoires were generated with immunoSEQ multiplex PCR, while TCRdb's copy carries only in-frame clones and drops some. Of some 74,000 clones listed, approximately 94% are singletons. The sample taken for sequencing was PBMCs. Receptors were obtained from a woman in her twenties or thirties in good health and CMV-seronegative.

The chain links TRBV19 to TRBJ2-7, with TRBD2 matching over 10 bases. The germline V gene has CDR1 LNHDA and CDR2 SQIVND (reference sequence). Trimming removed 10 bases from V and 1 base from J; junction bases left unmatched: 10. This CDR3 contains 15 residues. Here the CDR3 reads CATRERGGRSYEQYF. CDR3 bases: TGTGCCACCCGTGAGCGGGGGGGTCGGTCCTACGAGCAGTACTTC.

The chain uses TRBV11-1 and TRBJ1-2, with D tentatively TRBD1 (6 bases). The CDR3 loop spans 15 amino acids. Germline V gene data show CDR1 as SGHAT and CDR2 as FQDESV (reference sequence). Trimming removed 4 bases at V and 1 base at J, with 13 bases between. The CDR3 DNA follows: TGTGCCAGCAGCTCGACAGGCGAGCTTAACTATGGCTACACCTTC. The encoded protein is CASSSTGELNYGYTF.

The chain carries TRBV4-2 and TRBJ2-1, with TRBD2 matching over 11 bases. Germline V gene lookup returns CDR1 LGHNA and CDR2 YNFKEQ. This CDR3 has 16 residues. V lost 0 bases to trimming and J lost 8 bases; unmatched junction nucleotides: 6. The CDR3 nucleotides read TGTGCCAGCAGCCAAGATGGGGCTAGCGGGGGGTATGAGCAGTTCTTC. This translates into CASSQDGASGGYEQFF.

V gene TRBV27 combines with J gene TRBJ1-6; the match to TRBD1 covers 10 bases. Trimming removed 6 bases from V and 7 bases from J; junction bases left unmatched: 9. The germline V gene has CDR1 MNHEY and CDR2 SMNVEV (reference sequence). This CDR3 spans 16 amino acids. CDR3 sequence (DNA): TGTGCCAGCAGCCGCCCCCCGGGACAGGGGAATTCACCCCTCCACTTT. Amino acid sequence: CASSRPPGQGNSPLHF.

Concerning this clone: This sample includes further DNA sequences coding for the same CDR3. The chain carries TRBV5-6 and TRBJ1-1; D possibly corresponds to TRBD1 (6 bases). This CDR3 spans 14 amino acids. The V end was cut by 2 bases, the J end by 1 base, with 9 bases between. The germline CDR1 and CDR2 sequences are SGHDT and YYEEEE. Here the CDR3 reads CASSFDRRNTEAFF. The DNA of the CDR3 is TGTGCCAGCAGCTTTGACAGGAGGAACACTGAAGCTTTCTTT.

Here the CDR3 DNA reads TGCGCCAGCAGCTTGACCTCTACCGCTCACGAGCAGTACTTC. Translation: CASSLTSTAHEQYF. The V gene is TRBV5-1, the J gene TRBJ2-7, with D hard to call. The CDR3 runs 14 residues. Germline CDR1 SGHRS, CDR2 YFSETQ. V lost 1 base and J lost 5, with 13 bases in between.

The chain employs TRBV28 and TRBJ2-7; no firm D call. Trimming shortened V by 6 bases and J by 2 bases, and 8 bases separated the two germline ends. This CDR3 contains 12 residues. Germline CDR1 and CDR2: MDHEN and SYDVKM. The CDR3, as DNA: TGTGCCAGCAGGAGACATGCCTACGAGCAGTACTTC. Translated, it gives CASRRHAYEQYF.

The CDR3 here is CASSTDGGPHYGYTF. The DNA of the CDR3 is TGTGCCAGCAGTACTGACGGAGGCCCTCACTATGGCTACACCTTC. The chain is built from TRBV28 and TRBJ1-2; the D is unclear. This CDR3 has 15 residues. The germline V and J ends were trimmed by 5 bases and 3 bases, with 16 bases remaining between them. Germline V gene lookup returns CDR1 MDHEN and CDR2 SYDVKM.

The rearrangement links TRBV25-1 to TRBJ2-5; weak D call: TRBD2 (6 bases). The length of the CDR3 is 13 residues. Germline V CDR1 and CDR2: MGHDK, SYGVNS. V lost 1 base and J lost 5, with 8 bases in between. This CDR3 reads CASSELGRETQYF. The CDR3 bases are TGTGCCAGCAGTGAATTAGGGAGGGAGACCCAGTACTTC.

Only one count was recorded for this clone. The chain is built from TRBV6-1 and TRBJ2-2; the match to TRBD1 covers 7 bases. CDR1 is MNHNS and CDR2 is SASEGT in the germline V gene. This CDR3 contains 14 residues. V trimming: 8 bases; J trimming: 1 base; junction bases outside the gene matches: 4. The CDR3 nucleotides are TGTGCCAGCCTTAGGACAGGGAACACCGGGGAGCTGTTTTTT. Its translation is CASLRTGNTGELFF.

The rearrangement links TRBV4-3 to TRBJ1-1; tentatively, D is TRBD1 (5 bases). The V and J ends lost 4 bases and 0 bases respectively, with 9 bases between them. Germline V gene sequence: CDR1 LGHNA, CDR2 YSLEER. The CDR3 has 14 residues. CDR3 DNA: TGCGCCAGCAGCCGCGGGACGGTGAACACTGAAGCTTTCTTT. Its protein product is CASSRGTVNTEAFF.

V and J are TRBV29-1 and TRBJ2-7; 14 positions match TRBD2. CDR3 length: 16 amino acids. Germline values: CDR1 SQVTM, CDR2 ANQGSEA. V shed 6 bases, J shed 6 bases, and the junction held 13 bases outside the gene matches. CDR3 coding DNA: TGCAGCGTCGGGACTAGCGGGAGAAAATTCTCGGGCGAGCAGTACTTC. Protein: CSVGTSGRKFSGEQYF.

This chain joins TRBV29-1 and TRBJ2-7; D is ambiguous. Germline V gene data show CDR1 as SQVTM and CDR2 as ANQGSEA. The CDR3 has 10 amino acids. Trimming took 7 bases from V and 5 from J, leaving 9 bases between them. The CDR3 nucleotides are TGCAGCGCCACCTTAGACGAGCAGTACTTC. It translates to CSATLDEQYF.

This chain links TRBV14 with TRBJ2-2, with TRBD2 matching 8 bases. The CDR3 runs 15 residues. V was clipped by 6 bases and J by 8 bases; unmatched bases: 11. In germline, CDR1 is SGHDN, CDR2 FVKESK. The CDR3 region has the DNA TGTGCCAGCAGACCGGGGACTAGTCCTCCAGGGGAGCTGTTTTTT. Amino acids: CASRPGTSPPGELFF.

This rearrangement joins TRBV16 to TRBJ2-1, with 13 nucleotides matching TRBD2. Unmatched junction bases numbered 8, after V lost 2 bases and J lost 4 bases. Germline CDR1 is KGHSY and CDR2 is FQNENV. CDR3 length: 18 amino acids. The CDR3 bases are TGTGCCAGCAGCCAACGCTCACCGGGACTAGCGGGATACAATGAGCAGTTCTTC. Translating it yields CASSQRSPGLAGYNEQFF.